Listed below are T cell receptor beta chains from one sample, sequenced in a study of human T cells and chemical hapten exposure. TCRdb called the RACE reads again in MiXCR, with one record for every CDR3 protein. The table has some 77,000 distinct CDR3 sequences, around 9.3% seen once. What was sequenced was whole blood. These receptors came from a female donor in good health. Some clones in this sample may be carry-over from other donors' samples. CDR3s include the opening cysteine and the closing phenylalanine or tryptophan. Fields, in order: clone size, V gene, D gene, J gene, CDR3 protein, CDR3 DNA. The D gene is left open where the match is weak. Only some rows state a clone size, as once, few, many or a class for expanded clones.

many	TRBV7-3	TRBD2	TRBJ2-5	CASSARPRLAGGLETQYF	TGTGCCAGCAGCGCCCGACCCCGTCTAGCGGGGGGGCTAGAGACCCAGTACTTC
NA	TRBV6-5	NA	TRBJ2-1	CASSRALTYNEQFF	TGTGCCAGCAGCCGGGCCCTGACCTACAATGAGCAGTTCTTC
few	TRBV5-1	TRBD2	TRBJ2-2	CASSTWTSGVNTGELFF	TGCGCCAGCAGCACTTGGACTAGCGGGGTCAACACCGGGGAGCTGTTTTTT
few	TRBV18	TRBD1	TRBJ2-5	CASSPPWTGANETQYF	TGTGCCAGCTCACCACCTTGGACAGGGGCGAACGAGACCCAGTACTTC
NA	TRBV6-2/TRBV6-3	NA	TRBJ1-2	CASSSSVPAVHTF	TGTGCCAGCAGTTCGAGTGTGCCAGCCGTCCACACCTTC
few	TRBV18	NA	TRBJ1-3	CASSTNRESSGNTIYF	TGTGCCAGCTCAACAAACAGGGAAAGCTCTGGAAACACCATATATTTT
many	TRBV10-3	TRBD1	TRBJ2-5	CATLQGLEQETQYF	TGTGCCACCCTACAGGGGCTAGAACAAGAGACCCAGTACTTC
NA	TRBV7-6	NA	TRBJ2-3	CASSSLLGGDTQYF	TGTGCCAGCAGCTCCCTCCTAGGCGGAGATACGCAGTATTTT
many	TRBV7-2	NA	TRBJ1-6	CASSLLSSYNSPLHF	TGTGCCAGCAGCTTGCTAAGCTCCTATAATTCACCCCTCCACTTT
many	TRBV7-7	NA	TRBJ1-5	CASSADRNQPQHF	TGTGCCAGCAGCGCCGACCGAAATCAGCCCCAGCATTTT
NA	TRBV7-8	NA	TRBJ2-3	CASSFKGRADTQYF	TGTGCCAGCAGCTTTAAGGGACGAGCGGATACGCAGTATTTT
few	TRBV10-3	NA	TRBJ1-1	CAISESIADTEAFF	TGTGCCATCAGTGAGTCGATAGCGGACACTGAAGCTTTCTTT
NA	TRBV20-1	NA	TRBJ2-6	CSAPRTEAANVLTF	TGCAGTGCTCCCCGGACAGAAGCGGCCAACGTCCTGACTTTC
many	TRBV27	TRBD1	TRBJ2-2	CASSLVRTGVYTGELFF	TGTGCCAGCAGTTTGGTCAGGACAGGGGTGTACACCGGGGAGCTGTTTTTT
many	TRBV7-3	NA	TRBJ2-3	CASSQGLGGDTQYF	TGTGCCAGCAGTCAGGGTTTGGGGGGAGATACGCAGTATTTT
many	TRBV6-2/TRBV6-3	NA	TRBJ1-1	CASNRGSGTEAFF	TGTGCCAGCAACCGGGGATCGGGCACTGAAGCTTTCTTT
many	TRBV4-2	NA	TRBJ2-4	CASSPWLAKNIQYF	TGTGCCAGCAGCCCTTGGCTAGCCAAAAACATTCAGTACTTC
many	TRBV12-3/TRBV12-4	TRBD1	TRBJ1-2	CASTRTGESYTF	TGTGCCAGCACCCGGACAGGCGAGAGCTACACCTTC
many	TRBV20-1	NA	TRBJ2-3	CSAPYPGTDTQYF	TGCAGTGCCCCCTACCCGGGGACAGATACGCAGTATTTT
many	TRBV11-3	TRBD1	TRBJ2-2	CASSPGQGTGELFF	TGTGCCAGCAGCCCCGGACAGGGCACCGGGGAGCTGTTTTTT
NA	TRBV7-2	TRBD1	TRBJ1-4	CASSSRQGGGSNEKLFF	TGTGCCAGCAGCTCGAGACAGGGGGGCGGTTCTAATGAAAAACTGTTTTTT
many	TRBV20-1	NA	TRBJ2-7	CSAPSPGTSPYEQYF	TGCAGTGCCCCATCCCCGGGGACTTCTCCCTACGAGCAGTACTTC
many	TRBV15	TRBD2	TRBJ2-3	CATREGGGVVDTQYF	TGTGCCACCCGAGAGGGCGGGGGAGTTGTAGATACGCAGTATTTT
few	TRBV25-1	TRBD1	TRBJ2-7	CASSARDRGTYEQYF	TGTGCCAGCAGTGCCCGGGACAGGGGGACCTACGAGCAGTACTTC
few	TRBV20-1	TRBD1	TRBJ1-6	CSAVQPGQAAWNSPLHF	TGCAGTGCCGTTCAGCCGGGACAGGCGGCCTGGAATTCACCCCTCCACTTT
many	TRBV6-2/TRBV6-3	NA	TRBJ1-6	CASRLTQDSPLHF	TGTGCCAGCAGATTGACCCAAGATTCACCCCTCCACTTT
few	TRBV7-3	NA	TRBJ2-6	CASSLTVSTSGANVLTF	TGTGCCAGCAGCTTAACGGTATCGACCTCTGGGGCCAACGTCCTGACTTTC
NA	TRBV20-1	NA	TRBJ2-7	CSGARSYEQYF	TGCAGTGGTGCCAGATCCTACGAGCAGTACTTC
few	TRBV7-6	TRBD1	TRBJ1-1	CASSLTQTGGTEAFF	TGTGCCAGCAGCTTAACCCAAACAGGGGGCACTGAAGCTTTCTTT
NA	TRBV2	NA	TRBJ1-5	CASRRDSGGNQPQHF	TGTGCCAGCAGGAGAGACTCCGGGGGCAATCAGCCCCAGCATTTT
NA	TRBV2	TRBD1	TRBJ1-3	CASSASGTVLLSGNTIYF	TGTGCCAGCAGTGCCAGTGGGACAGTCTTACTCTCTGGAAACACCATATATTTT
few	TRBV21-1	NA	TRBJ2-6	CASSKFNSGELRTGANVLTF	TGTGCCAGCAGCAAATTCAATTCAGGGGAGTTAAGAACCGGGGCCAACGTCCTGACTTTC
many	TRBV24-1	TRBD1	TRBJ2-3	CATGTEKTRTDTQYF	TGTGCCACCGGGACAGAAAAAACTCGCACAGATACGCAGTATTTT
NA	TRBV6-2/TRBV6-3	NA	TRBJ1-1	CASSYVPAEAFF	TGTGCCAGCAGTTATGTCCCCGCTGAAGCTTTCTTT
few	TRBV2	NA	TRBJ1-1	CASILFSWAFF	TGTGCCAGCATCCTCTTCAGCTGGGCTTTCTTT
many	TRBV7-2	NA	TRBJ2-2	CASSSYAGELFF	TGTGCCAGCAGCTCCTATGCCGGGGAGCTGTTTTTT
few	TRBV10-3	NA	TRBJ1-2	CAIQLAQGHGYTF	TGTGCCATCCAGTTAGCCCAGGGTCATGGCTACACCTTC
few	TRBV9	NA	TRBJ2-7	CASSPGPPNYEQYF	TGTGCCAGCAGCCCCGGCCCCCCGAATTACGAGCAGTACTTC
many	TRBV3-1	NA	TRBJ2-3	CASSPPRAGTDTQYF	TGTGCCAGCAGCCCCCCTCGAGCGGGCACAGATACGCAGTATTTT
many	TRBV7-2	NA	TRBJ1-1	CASSLVVQSGDTEAFF	TGTGCCAGCAGCTTGGTGGTCCAAAGCGGGGACACTGAAGCTTTCTTT
NA	TRBV18	NA	TRBJ1-1	CASSPSPERGAEAFF	TGTGCCAGCTCCCCTTCGCCGGAGAGGGGCGCTGAAGCTTTCTTT
many	TRBV2	NA	TRBJ1-2	CASMPKRPNYGYTF	TGTGCCAGCATGCCGAAGAGACCTAACTATGGCTACACCTTC
NA	TRBV12-3/TRBV12-4	TRBD1	TRBJ1-1	CASSLKTGTEAFF	TGTGCCAGCAGTTTAAAGACAGGGACAGAAGCTTTCTTT
NA	TRBV19	NA	TRBJ1-6	CASSRGRDSPLHF	TGTGCCAGTAGTAGAGGACGGGATTCACCCCTCCACTTT
few	TRBV5-5	NA	TRBJ1-1	CASSWGLPSFMNTEAFF	TGTGCCAGCAGCTGGGGACTCCCCTCCTTTATGAACACTGAAGCTTTCTTT
many	TRBV12-3/TRBV12-4	NA	TRBJ1-4	CASSQSRGPEKLFF	TGTGCCAGCAGCCAGTCCCGGGGGCCCGAAAAACTGTTTTTT
many	TRBV5-5	NA	TRBJ1-1	CASSLGFGRGSGRTEAFF	TGTGCCAGCAGCTTGGGGTTCGGTAGGGGGAGCGGTCGGACTGAAGCTTTCTTT
few	TRBV29-1	NA	TRBJ1-2	CSVERGTYGYTF	TGCAGCGTTGAACGAGGGACCTATGGCTACACCTTC
many	TRBV7-2	TRBD1	TRBJ2-3	CATPGQGRSDTQYF	TGTGCCACCCCGGGACAGGGGCGTTCAGATACGCAGTATTTT
few	TRBV6-2/TRBV6-3	NA	TRBJ1-5	CASSYSRPETQPQHF	TGTGCCAGCAGTTACTCGAGACCGGAAACCCAGCCCCAGCATTTT
few	TRBV7-2	NA	TRBJ2-3	CASSRGTPRTDTQYF	TGTGCCAGCAGCCGCGGGACCCCCAGGACAGATACGCAGTATTTT
few	TRBV2	NA	TRBJ1-4	CASSEGAGEKLFF	TGTGCCAGCAGTGAGGGGGCAGGAGAAAAACTGTTTTTT
many	TRBV6-5	NA	TRBJ1-3	CASSYSTSGNTIYF	TGTGCCAGCAGTTACTCAACCTCTGGAAACACCATATATTTT